This T cell receptor beta chain came from a study of blood T cell repertoires in COVID-19 (dated by TCRdb to 2019 to 2021). Regarding the study in general: Samples from collaborators originated in the United States, Italy and Spain and spanned both the acute and convalescent phases of COVID-19. The prospective study material was composed of cDNA or gDNA derived from T cells, B-cell-depleted T cells, or PBMCs. A de-identified subject ID, COVID-19 status, age in years and sex were almost always included in the sample metadata. Where available, HLA class I and class II types were obtained from metadata supplied by the sample provider rather than from assay-based typing. A freely available public database, intended as a resource for researchers studying the immune response to SARS-CoV-2, is where the repertoires were released. The samples were drawn from the first 160 participants of the ongoing ImmuneRACE study and from 1,254 subjects provided by 6 global collaborators. The dataset comprised deeply sampled blood TCRbeta repertoires from subjects exposed to, actively infected with, or recovered from COVID-19. Summary of the overall study and its limitations: How much clinical and demographic metadata was included differed by source and by participant, and the metadata was provided uncurated.

TCRbeta CDR3 regions were amplified from genomic DNA using the immunoSEQ Assay, a bias-controlled multiplex PCR. The paper's data handling went like this. The number of nucleated cells in each sample was estimated by amplification of reference gene primers within the assay. Sequence reads were collapsed and filtered to measure the absolute abundance of every unique TCRbeta CDR3 rearrangement. For each sample, productive Simpson clonality was calculated as the square root of Simpson's diversity index across productive rearrangements. TCRdb carries this immuneACCESS record with in-frame sequences only. Its versions omit some clonotypes, under half of them owing to an unresolved V gene in the studies checked, with the rest unexplained. Clonal size and the V and J genes are those of that table, whereas D and trimming came from the DNA. The sample data list under 110,000 clones, and roughly 92% of these were observed just once. The ten largest make up 5.7% of the sample.

Cut back by 9 bases and 2 bases, the V and J ends lie 14 bases apart. Measured from the cysteine to the phenylalanine, the CDR3 is 14 residues long. The read is trimmed to its CDR3 DNA, 42 bases read in frame from base 1. Taken from the germline V gene (reference sequence), the CDR1 and CDR2 loops are LNHDA and SQIVND. Turning to this clone: Its antigen target is currently unknown. The record has no base qualities; no much larger clone is one base away.

Each collaborating institution followed its own protocols to collect whole blood in K2EDTA tubes. For TCRbeta analysis, collaborators shipped samples in one of three forms: frozen whole blood, isolated PBMCs, or DNA extracted from either of those sample types. The material sequenced was peripheral blood. This clonotype was obtained from a man aged 45-65 years with active COVID-19. The V and J genes are TRBV19 and TRBJ2-1, and the D gene may be TRBD1, 6 bases matching. The nucleotide sequence is given as TGTGCCAGCACAGGGTCACGAACCTACAATGAGCAGTTCTTC. Its translation reads: CASTGSRTYNEQFF.